This T cell receptor (beta chain) was retrieved from a study of T cells in Graves' hyperthyroidism and ophthalmopathy. Study-level findings and limits: Before onset, ophthalmopathy was predicted by the model a median around 6 months earlier. Blood also contained most expanded thyroid clonotypes above 0.001.

Trimming took 3 bases from V and 7 from J, leaving 19 bases between them. The CDR3 covers 17 residues. Germline V lookup: CDR1 SNHLY, CDR2 FYNNEI. Participants, patients aged 18 to 65, had newly diagnosed hyperthyroidism with a duration under 2 months. Exclusion of a patient resulted from uncontrolled infection, other autoimmune disease, pregnancy or lactation. A note on this clonotype: Its antigen is still unknown.

TCR beta CDR3 regions were amplified from RNA transcripts. The HTBI primer set was used in a first-round RT-PCR of the TCR CDR3. TCRdb reprocessed the multiplex PCR reads with MiXCR, giving one entry per CDR3 protein. This sample has approximately 560,000 distinct CDR3 sequences, with approximately 15% found just once. The V call is TRBV2, the J call TRBJ1-6; D perhaps matches TRBD1 (6 bases). This TCR was recovered from a woman in her twenties or thirties with Graves' hyperthyroidism. Material: blood. The DNA for the CDR3 is TGTGCCAGCAGTGATGCCCCAGGACAGAGGGGCAATTCACCCCTCCACTTT. Its protein is CASSDAPGQRGNSPLHF.